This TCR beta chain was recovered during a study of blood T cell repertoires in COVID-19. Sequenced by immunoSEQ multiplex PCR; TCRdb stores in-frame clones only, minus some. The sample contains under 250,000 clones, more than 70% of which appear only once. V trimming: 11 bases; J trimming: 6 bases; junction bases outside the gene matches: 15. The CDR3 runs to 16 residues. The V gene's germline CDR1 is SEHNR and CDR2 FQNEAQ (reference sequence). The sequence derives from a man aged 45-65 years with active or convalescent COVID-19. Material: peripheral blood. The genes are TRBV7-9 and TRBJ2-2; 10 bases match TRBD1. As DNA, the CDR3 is TGTGCCGTCCATCCGACAGGGGGCGTTTCGGCCGGGGAGCTGTTTTTT. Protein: CAVHPTGGVSAGELFF.